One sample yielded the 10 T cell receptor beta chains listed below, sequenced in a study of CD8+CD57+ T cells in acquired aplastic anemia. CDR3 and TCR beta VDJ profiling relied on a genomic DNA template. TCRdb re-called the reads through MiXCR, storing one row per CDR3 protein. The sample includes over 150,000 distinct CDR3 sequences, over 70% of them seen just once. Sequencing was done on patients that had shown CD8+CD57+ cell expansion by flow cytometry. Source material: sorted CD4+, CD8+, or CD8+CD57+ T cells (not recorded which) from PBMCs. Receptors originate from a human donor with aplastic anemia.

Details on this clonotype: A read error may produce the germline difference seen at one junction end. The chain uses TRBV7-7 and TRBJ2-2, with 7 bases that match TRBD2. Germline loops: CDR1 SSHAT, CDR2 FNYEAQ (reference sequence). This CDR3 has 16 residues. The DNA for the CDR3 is TGTGCTAGCAGCTTGTCCTGGACTAGTAGGGCCGGGGAGCTGTTTTTT. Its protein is CASSLSWTSRAGELFF.

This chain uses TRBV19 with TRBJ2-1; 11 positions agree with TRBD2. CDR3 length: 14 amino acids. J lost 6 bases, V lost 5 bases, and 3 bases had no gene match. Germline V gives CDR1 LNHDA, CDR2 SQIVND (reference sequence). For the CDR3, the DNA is TGTGCCAGTAGTTTACTAGCGGGAGCCAATGAGCAGTTCTTC. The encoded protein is CASSLLAGANEQFF.

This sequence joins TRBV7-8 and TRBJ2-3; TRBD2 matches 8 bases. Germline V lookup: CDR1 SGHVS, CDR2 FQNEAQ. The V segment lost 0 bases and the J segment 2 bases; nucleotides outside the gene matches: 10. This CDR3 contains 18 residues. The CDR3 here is CASSLAPGREDLTDTQYF. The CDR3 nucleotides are TGTGCCAGCAGCTTAGCGCCTGGGCGGGAGGACCTCACAGATACGCAGTATTTT.

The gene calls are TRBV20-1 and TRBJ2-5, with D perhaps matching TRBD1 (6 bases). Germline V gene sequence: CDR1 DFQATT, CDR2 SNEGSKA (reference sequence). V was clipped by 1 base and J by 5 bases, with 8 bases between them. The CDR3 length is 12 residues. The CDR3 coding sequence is TGCAGTGCTAGAGGCGGACAGGAGACCCAGTACTTC. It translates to CSARGGQETQYF.

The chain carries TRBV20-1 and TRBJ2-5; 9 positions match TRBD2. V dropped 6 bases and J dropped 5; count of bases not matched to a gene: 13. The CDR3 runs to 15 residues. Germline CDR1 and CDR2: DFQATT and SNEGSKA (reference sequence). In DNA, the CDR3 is TGCAGTGCAGCGGGAGGCGGGAGAGGAAGGGAGACCCAGTACTTC. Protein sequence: CSAAGGGRGRETQYF.

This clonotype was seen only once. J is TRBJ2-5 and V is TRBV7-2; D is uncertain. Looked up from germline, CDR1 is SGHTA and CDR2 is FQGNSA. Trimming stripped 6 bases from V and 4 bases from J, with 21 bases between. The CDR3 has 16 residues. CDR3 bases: TGTGCCAGCAGGATGTTAGGCGGCGCCATCGCAGAGACCCAGTACTTC. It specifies CASRMLGGAIAETQYF.

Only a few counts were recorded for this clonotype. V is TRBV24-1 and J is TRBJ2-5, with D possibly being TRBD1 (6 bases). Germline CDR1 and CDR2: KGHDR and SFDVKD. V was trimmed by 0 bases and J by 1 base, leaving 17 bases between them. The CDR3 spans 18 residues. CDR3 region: CATSDLGQATGRQETQYF. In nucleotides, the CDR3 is TGTGCCACCAGTGATTTGGGGCAAGCGACAGGCCGCCAAGAGACCCAGTACTTC.

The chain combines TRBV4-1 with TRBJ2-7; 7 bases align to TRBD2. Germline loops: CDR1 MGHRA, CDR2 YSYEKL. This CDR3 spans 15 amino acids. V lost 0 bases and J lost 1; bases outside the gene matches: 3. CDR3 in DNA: TGCGCCAGCAGCCAAGAAGGACTAGGGTCCTACGAGCAGTACTTC. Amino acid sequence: CASSQEGLGSYEQYF.

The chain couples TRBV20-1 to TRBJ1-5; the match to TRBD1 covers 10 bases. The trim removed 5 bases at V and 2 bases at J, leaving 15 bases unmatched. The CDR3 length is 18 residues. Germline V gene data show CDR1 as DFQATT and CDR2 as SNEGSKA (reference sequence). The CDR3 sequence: CSAVGEDRGISGNQPQHF. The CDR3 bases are TGCAGTGCTGTGGGGGAGGACAGGGGGATTTCGGGCAATCAGCCCCAGCATTTT.

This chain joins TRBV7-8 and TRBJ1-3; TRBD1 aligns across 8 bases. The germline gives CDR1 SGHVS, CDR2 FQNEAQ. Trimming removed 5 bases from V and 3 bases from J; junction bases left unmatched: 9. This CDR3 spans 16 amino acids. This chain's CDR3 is CASSRRGRGYGNTIYF. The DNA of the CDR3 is TGTGCCAGCAGCCGCAGGGGGCGCGGTTATGGAAACACCATATATTTT.